The rows below give T cell receptor beta chains drawn from one sample of a study of blood T cells in healthy people across ages. TCRdb reanalysed the 5' RACE reads using MiXCR and keeps one entry per CDR3 protein. The repertoire holds roughly 650,000 distinct CDR3 sequences, with about 32% as singletons. Sequencing was performed on blood. Receptors were obtained from a woman older than 75 in good health. The CDR3 runs from the conserved cysteine through the conserved F or W. The D gene is left open where the match is weak. Only some rows state a clone size, as once, few, many or a class for expanded clones.

D gene: TRBD2; clone size: few; J gene: TRBJ2-1; V gene: TRBV11-3; CDR3 DNA: TGTGCCAGCAGCGAACTAGCGGGGTCGTGGGAGCAGTTCTTC; CDR3 protein: CASSELAGSWEQFF
D gene: TRBD1; clone size: few; J gene: TRBJ2-2; V gene: TRBV7-2; CDR3 DNA: TGTGCCAGCTCGGGACAGGGGGCGACCGGGGAGCTGTTTTTT; CDR3 protein: CASSGQGATGELFF
D gene: TRBD2; clone size: -; J gene: TRBJ2-1; V gene: TRBV11-3; CDR3 DNA: TGTGCCAGCAGCTTAGGAGGAGCGGGGGGGATCTACAATGAGCAGTTCTTC; CDR3 protein: CASSLGGAGGIYNEQFF
D gene: TRBD1; clone size: -; J gene: TRBJ1-2; V gene: TRBV7-2; CDR3 DNA: TGTGCCAGCAGCTTATCCTGGGACAGTGGAGGCTACACCTTC; CDR3 protein: CASSLSWDSGGYTF
D gene: TRBD1; clone size: -; J gene: TRBJ1-1; V gene: TRBV19; CDR3 DNA: TGTGCCAGTAGTATCTGGACAGGGATGAACACTGAAGCTTTCTTT; CDR3 protein: CASSIWTGMNTEAFF
D gene: -; clone size: many; J gene: TRBJ2-3; V gene: TRBV9; CDR3 DNA: TGTGCCAGCAGCGTATTTAGTTGGGAAACAGATACGCAGTATTTT; CDR3 protein: CASSVFSWETDTQYF
D gene: -; clone size: many; J gene: TRBJ2-3; V gene: TRBV11-2; CDR3 DNA: TGTGCCAGCAGCCGGACTACTAGCACAGATACGCAGTATTTT; CDR3 protein: CASSRTTSTDTQYF
D gene: TRBD2; clone size: -; J gene: TRBJ2-7; V gene: TRBV7-2; CDR3 DNA: TGTGCCAGCAGCTTATGGGGGGAGGGAGCCTACGAGCAGTACTTC; CDR3 protein: CASSLWGEGAYEQYF
D gene: -; clone size: many; J gene: TRBJ2-5; V gene: TRBV12-3/TRBV12-4; CDR3 DNA: TGTGCCAGCAGTTTGTTGGGCCAAGAGACCCAGTACTTC; CDR3 protein: CASSLLGQETQYF
D gene: TRBD2; clone size: -; J gene: TRBJ2-2; V gene: TRBV7-2; CDR3 DNA: TGTGCCAGCAGCTTGGCTAGCGGGGGGGCCGGCGGGGAGCTGTTTTTT; CDR3 protein: CASSLASGGAGGELFF
D gene: -; clone size: many; J gene: TRBJ1-1; V gene: TRBV13; CDR3 DNA: TGTGCCAGCAGCTTAGCGGGAGATGGGAACACTGAAGCTTTCTTT; CDR3 protein: CASSLAGDGNTEAFF
D gene: TRBD1; clone size: -; J gene: TRBJ2-5; V gene: TRBV5-1; CDR3 DNA: TGCGCCAGCAGCGCCGGGACAGGGAGGTTTTCAAGTGAGACCCAGTACTTC; CDR3 protein: CASSAGTGRFSSETQYF
D gene: TRBD1; clone size: -; J gene: TRBJ2-1; V gene: TRBV5-1; CDR3 DNA: TGCGCCAGCAGCCCGGACAGGGATAATTCTCCTTACAATGAGCAGTTCTTC; CDR3 protein: CASSPDRDNSPYNEQFF
D gene: -; clone size: few; J gene: TRBJ2-7; V gene: TRBV12-3/TRBV12-4; CDR3 DNA: TGTGCCAGCACCATTTACAATGAGCAGTACTTC; CDR3 protein: CASTIYNEQYF
D gene: -; clone size: -; J gene: TRBJ2-1; V gene: TRBV12-3/TRBV12-4; CDR3 DNA: TGTGCCCGCATTCCGGGACTGGCCTACAATGAGCAGTTCTTC; CDR3 protein: CARIPGLAYNEQFF
D gene: -; clone size: many; J gene: TRBJ2-7; V gene: TRBV18; CDR3 DNA: TGTGCCAGCTCACCAAGTACCAGATCCTACGAGCAGTACTTC; CDR3 protein: CASSPSTRSYEQYF
D gene: TRBD2; clone size: many; J gene: TRBJ2-7; V gene: TRBV10-3; CDR3 DNA: TGTGCCACCGAGGGCGGGGGGAACGAGCAGTACTTC; CDR3 protein: CATEGGGNEQYF
D gene: -; clone size: many; J gene: TRBJ2-1; V gene: TRBV12-3/TRBV12-4; CDR3 DNA: TGTGCCAGCAGTTTTAGACAGGCAGTCGGCAATGAGCAGTTCTTC; CDR3 protein: CASSFRQAVGNEQFF
D gene: -; clone size: many; J gene: TRBJ1-1; V gene: TRBV4-3; CDR3 DNA: TGCGCCAGCAGCCCGGACAGTTGGGGCACTGAAGCTTTCTTT; CDR3 protein: CASSPDSWGTEAFF
D gene: TRBD2; clone size: many; J gene: TRBJ2-1; V gene: TRBV6-1; CDR3 DNA: TGTGCCAGCATTCCCACTAGCGGGGGCTACAATGAGCAGTTCTTC; CDR3 protein: CASIPTSGGYNEQFF
D gene: -; clone size: many; J gene: TRBJ2-7; V gene: TRBV7-9; CDR3 DNA: TGTGCCAGCAGCGCTTGGGGGACTGCGGAGTTCGTCGAGCAGTACTTC; CDR3 protein: CASSAWGTAEFVEQYF
D gene: TRBD2; clone size: many; J gene: TRBJ2-1; V gene: TRBV18; CDR3 DNA: TGTGCCAGCTCACCGCTAGCGGGGGGGCAGGATCTCTACAATGAGCAGTTCTTC; CDR3 protein: CASSPLAGGQDLYNEQFF
D gene: -; clone size: -; J gene: TRBJ2-7; V gene: TRBV9; CDR3 DNA: TGTGCCGGCAGCGTAGAGCGTGGTACTCACGAGCAGTACTTT; CDR3 protein: CAGSVERGTHEQYF
D gene: -; clone size: once; J gene: TRBJ1-1; V gene: TRBV5-4; CDR3 DNA: TGTGCCTCCCGGACGCTCAACACTGAAGCTTTCTTT; CDR3 protein: CASRTLNTEAFF
D gene: TRBD1; clone size: -; J gene: TRBJ1-1; V gene: TRBV10-2; CDR3 DNA: TGCGCCAGCAGTGAGGATTATGGGACAGCGCCAGTGGAAGCTTTCTTT; CDR3 protein: CASSEDYGTAPVEAFF
D gene: -; clone size: few; J gene: TRBJ1-4; V gene: TRBV5-1; CDR3 DNA: TGCGCCAGCAGGGGCAGGTCCAAGGAAAAACTGTTTTTT; CDR3 protein: CASRGRSKEKLFF
D gene: TRBD1; clone size: -; J gene: TRBJ2-1; V gene: TRBV20-1; CDR3 DNA: TGCAGTGCTAGAGATGATGTAGGGGACAGGGGCAGTTACAATGAGCAGTTCTTC; CDR3 protein: CSARDDVGDRGSYNEQFF
D gene: -; clone size: -; J gene: TRBJ2-3; V gene: TRBV7-2; CDR3 DNA: TGTGTCAGCAGCCTAGGGGTTGGCACAGATACGCAGTATTTT; CDR3 protein: CVSSLGVGTDTQYF
D gene: TRBD2; clone size: -; J gene: TRBJ2-2; V gene: TRBV20-1; CDR3 DNA: TGCAGTGCTAGCGGCGGGGGTTGGACCGGGGAGCTGTTTTTT; CDR3 protein: CSASGGGWTGELFF
D gene: -; clone size: -; J gene: TRBJ2-7; V gene: TRBV20-1; CDR3 DNA: TGCAGTGCGATTTGGGGGGACAGCTCCTACGAGCAGTACTTC; CDR3 protein: CSAIWGDSSYEQYF
D gene: -; clone size: few; J gene: TRBJ1-2; V gene: TRBV5-1; CDR3 DNA: TGCGCCAGCAGCTTGAGGCCGGGGGGAGCGCCTGGTGGCTACACCTTC; CDR3 protein: CASSLRPGGAPGGYTF
D gene: -; clone size: -; J gene: TRBJ1-2; V gene: TRBV3-1; CDR3 DNA: TGTGCCAGCAGCCAAGGGTCGAGCAGGGGTAACTATGGCTACACCTTC; CDR3 protein: CASSQGSSRGNYGYTF
D gene: -; clone size: many; J gene: TRBJ2-1; V gene: TRBV5-1; CDR3 DNA: TGCGCCAGCAGCTTGGCCAGGGTAGGCTCCTACAATGAGCAGTTCTTC; CDR3 protein: CASSLARVGSYNEQFF
D gene: TRBD2; clone size: -; J gene: TRBJ2-7; V gene: TRBV20-1; CDR3 DNA: TGCAGTGCTAGTCGCCCTAGCGGGAGGAACGAGCAGTACTTC; CDR3 protein: CSASRPSGRNEQYF
D gene: -; clone size: -; J gene: TRBJ2-2; V gene: TRBV5-1; CDR3 DNA: TGCGCCAGCAGCAAAAGGCCCGGGGAGCTGTTTTTT; CDR3 protein: CASSKRPGELFF
D gene: TRBD1; clone size: many; J gene: TRBJ2-1; V gene: TRBV5-6; CDR3 DNA: TGTGCCAGCAGCTCGACAGGGTTCCATGAGCAGTTCTTC; CDR3 protein: CASSSTGFHEQFF
D gene: TRBD1; clone size: -; J gene: TRBJ2-5; V gene: TRBV29-1; CDR3 DNA: TGCAGCGTCGACGGATTAGAGACAGGGGATATAGGCCAGTACTTC; CDR3 protein: CSVDGLETGDIGQYF
D gene: -; clone size: few; J gene: TRBJ1-2; V gene: TRBV18; CDR3 DNA: TGTGCCAGCTCACCCGAGGGGACCCGTGGTGGCTACACCTTC; CDR3 protein: CASSPEGTRGGYTF
D gene: -; clone size: -; J gene: TRBJ2-7; V gene: TRBV29-1; CDR3 DNA: TGCAGCGTTGAAGGGGAGGACAGGGCGGGGGCCTACGAGCAGTACTTC; CDR3 protein: CSVEGEDRAGAYEQYF
D gene: -; clone size: few; J gene: TRBJ2-4; V gene: TRBV4-2; CDR3 DNA: TGTGCCAGCAGCCAAGGAGGGACTCCTCTAGCCAAAAACATTCAGTACTTC; CDR3 protein: CASSQGGTPLAKNIQYF
D gene: -; clone size: -; J gene: TRBJ1-2; V gene: TRBV2; CDR3 DNA: TGTGCCAGCAATCTAAAGAGGGGAGGCTACACCTTC; CDR3 protein: CASNLKRGGYTF
D gene: TRBD1; clone size: many; J gene: TRBJ2-7; V gene: TRBV7-8; CDR3 DNA: TGTGCCAGCAGCTTAGAGGGACAGGCCTTCTCCTACGAGCAGTACTTC; CDR3 protein: CASSLEGQAFSYEQYF
D gene: -; clone size: -; J gene: TRBJ1-2; V gene: TRBV12-3/TRBV12-4; CDR3 DNA: TGTGCCAGCAGTTTGGGAGCTAACTATGGCCACACCTTC; CDR3 protein: CASSLGANYGHTF
D gene: -; clone size: once; J gene: TRBJ2-7; V gene: TRBV5-1; CDR3 DNA: TGCGCCAGCAGCTGGGACGCGGCCTACGAGCAGTACTTC; CDR3 protein: CASSWDAAYEQYF
D gene: -; clone size: many; J gene: TRBJ2-5; V gene: TRBV20-1; CDR3 DNA: TGCAGTGCGTATAGTTCGGCGGGGGCGCACCAAGAGACCCAGTACTTC; CDR3 protein: CSAYSSAGAHQETQYF
D gene: -; clone size: -; J gene: TRBJ1-4; V gene: TRBV2; CDR3 DNA: TGTGCCAGCAGTGGGGGGACGGACTATGGAAAACGGTTTTTT; CDR3 protein: CASSGGTDYGKRFF